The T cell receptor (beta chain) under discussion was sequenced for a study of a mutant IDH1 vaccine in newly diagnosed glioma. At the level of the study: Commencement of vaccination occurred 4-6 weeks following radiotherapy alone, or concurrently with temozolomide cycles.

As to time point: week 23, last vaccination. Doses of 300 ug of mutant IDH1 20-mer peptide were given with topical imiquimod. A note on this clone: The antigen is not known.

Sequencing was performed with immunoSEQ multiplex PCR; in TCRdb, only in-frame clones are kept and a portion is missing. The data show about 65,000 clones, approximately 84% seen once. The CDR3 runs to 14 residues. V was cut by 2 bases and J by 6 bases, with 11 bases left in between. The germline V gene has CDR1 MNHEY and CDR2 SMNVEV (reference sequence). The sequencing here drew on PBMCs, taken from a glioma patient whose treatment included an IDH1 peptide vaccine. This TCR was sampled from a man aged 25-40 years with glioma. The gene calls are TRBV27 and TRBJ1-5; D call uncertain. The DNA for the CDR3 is TGTGCCAGCAGTTTAACCCGGGAGGGTCAGCCCCAGCATTTT. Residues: CASSLTREGQPQHF.